Each of the 11 T cell receptor beta chains below was sequenced from the same sample in a study of beta chain features in type 1 diabetes. Every bit of the isolated RNA underwent reverse transcription, so sequencing read expressed TCRB transcripts. Clones were read by immunoSEQ multiplex PCR, and TCRdb kept only the in-frame ones, dropping some. The data hold tens of thousands of clones, with about a third observed a single time. The sample taken for sequencing was stem cell memory CD4+ T cells from blood. These receptors all stem from a woman younger than 30 in good health.

At least ten counts were recorded for this clone. V usage is TRBV7-2 and J usage is TRBJ2-1; TRBD1 agrees at 7 bases. Per germline, CDR1 SGHTA and CDR2 FQGNSA. Germline trimming cut 5 bases from V and 9 bases from J; bases unmatched to any gene: 7. The CDR3 totals 13 residues. The CDR3 coding sequence is TGTGCCAGCAGCGCCTCCAGGGGGTCTGAGCAGTTCTTC. This encodes CASSASRGSEQFF.

Many counts were recorded for this clone. Other DNA sequences in this specimen translate into the identical CDR3. The chain couples TRBV5-1 to TRBJ2-5; 7 bases map to TRBD1. This CDR3 has 14 residues. The V gene's germline CDR1 is SGHRS and CDR2 YFSETQ. Trimming removed 1 base from V and 4 bases from J; junction bases left unmatched: 4. The CDR3 DNA reads TGCGCCAGCAGCTTGCTGGCAGGGGGAGAGACCCAGTACTTC. Its protein is CASSLLAGGETQYF.

The chain uses TRBV5-6 and TRBJ2-1; possible D gene TRBD1, 6 bases. Trimming took 2 bases from V and 4 from J, leaving 10 bases between them. The CDR3 contains 14 residues. Germline CDR1 and CDR2: SGHDT and YYEEEE. The CDR3 nucleotides are TGTGCCAGCAGCTTTACAGGGCCTTACAATGAGCAGTTCTTC. The encoded protein is CASSFTGPYNEQFF.

The CDR3 nucleotides are TGTGCCAGCTTGCTCAGGGGCACAAACTATGGCTACACCTTC. Encoded protein: CASLLRGTNYGYTF. The J gene is TRBJ1-2, the V gene TRBV6-1; weak D call: TRBD1 (6 bases). The CDR3 is made up of 14 amino acids. V was shortened by 8 bases and J by 2 bases, with 15 bases between the two germline ends. CDR1 is MNHNS, CDR2 SASEGT, per germline.

This chain connects TRBV6-1 to TRBJ2-7; D gene uncertain. V was clipped by 4 bases and J by 4 bases, with 17 bases between them. The germline CDR1 and CDR2 sequences are MNHNS and SASEGT. The CDR3 extends over 15 amino acids. The CDR3 sequence is CASSASGTSLYEQYF. The CDR3 DNA is TGTGCCAGCAGTGCCTCAGGTACCTCCTTATACGAGCAGTACTTC.

In DNA form, the CDR3 reads TGTGCCAGCAGGCTGGAGGCAACCCCGGGGGAACTGTTTTTT. Translated, it gives CASRLEATPGELFF. The gene calls are TRBV2 and TRBJ1-4, with D possibly TRBD1 on 5 matching bases. V gave up 6 bases and J gave up 12 bases, with 20 bases separating them. The CDR3 sequence is 14 residues long. CDR1 is SNHLY and CDR2 is FYNNEI in the germline V gene. Together with reference TRBV2 and TRBJ1-4, the CDR3 gives the full variable domain: EPEVTQTPSHQVTQMGQEVILRCVPISNHLYFYWYRQILGQKVEFLVSFYNNEISEKSEIFDDQFSVERPDGSNFTLKIRSTKLEDSAMYFCASRLEATPGELFFGSGTQLSVL.

This clone has ten or more counts. This chain's CDR3 is CSVDTGLGVEQYF. For the CDR3, the DNA is TGCAGCGTTGACACAGGGCTCGGGGTCGAGCAGTACTTC. The chain is built from TRBV29-1 and TRBJ2-7; possible D gene TRBD1, 6 bases. CDR3 length equals 13 residues. Germline CDR1 SQVTM, CDR2 ANQGSEA. Trimming removed 3 bases from V and 6 bases from J, with 15 bases in between.

This clone was seen only a few times. The genes are TRBV5-6 and TRBJ1-2, with 9 bases identical to TRBD1. The J segment lost 9 bases and the V segment lost 6 bases, leaving 12 bases of the junction unmatched. From germline, CDR1 is SGHDT and CDR2 YYEEEE. There are 14 residues in the CDR3. The CDR3 reads CASNQGQGSSRYTF. CDR3 nucleotides: TGTGCCAGCAACCAGGGACAGGGAAGCTCTCGCTACACCTTC. The whole variable domain, remainder taken from reference TRBV5-6 and TRBJ1-2, is DAGVTQSPTHLIKTRGQQVTLRCSPKSGHDTVSWYQQALGQGPQFIFQYYEEEERQRGNFPDRFSGHQFPNYSSELNVNALLLGDSALYLCASNQGQGSSRYTFGSGTRLTVV.

This clone was counted only a few times. CDR3 sequence: CASSQGAGPYNEQFF. The CDR3 coding sequence is TGTGCCAGCAGCCAAGGGGCAGGGCCCTACAATGAGCAGTTCTTC. The chain recombines TRBV4-2 with TRBJ2-1; a weak D match, TRBD1 (5 bases). CDR3 length equals 15 residues. Germline V gene data show CDR1 as LGHNA and CDR2 as YNFKEQ. The germline V and J ends were trimmed by 1 base and 2 bases, with 9 bases remaining between them.

V usage is TRBV4-2 and J usage is TRBJ2-3, with 7 bases identical to TRBD2. The CDR3 runs 16 residues. CDR1 LGHNA and CDR2 YNFKEQ come from the germline V gene. The V segment lost 0 bases and the J segment 4 bases; nucleotides outside the gene matches: 7. CDR3 sequence (DNA): TGTGCCAGCAGCCAAGAATATGGGGGGGTCCCAGATACGCAGTATTTT. It is translated as CASSQEYGGVPDTQYF.

CDR3 amino acids: CASSLVGPRGETQYF. DNA of the CDR3: TGCGCCAGCAGCTTGGTGGGACCGAGGGGGGAGACCCAGTACTTC. The chain has TRBV5-1 and TRBJ2-5, with TRBD1 as a possible D gene (6 bases). In germline, CDR1 is SGHRS, CDR2 YFSETQ. The ends were cut back, 0 bases at V and 5 bases at J, with 14 bases in the middle. The CDR3 sequence is 15 residues long.